These T cell receptor beta chains were read from a single sample in a study of breast tumors, draining lymph nodes, adjacent tissues. MiXCR was run by TCRdb on the multiplex PCR reads, yielding one entry per CDR3 protein. The sample comprises approximately 210,000 distinct CDR3 sequences, around 34% of which are singletons, and over 3.5% rests with the top ten. Sequencing input: axillary lymph node tissue. The receptors were gathered from a female donor with breast cancer. Some clones in this sample may be carry-over from other donors' samples. The CDR3 runs from the conserved cysteine through the conserved F or W. Fields, in order: J gene, V gene, clone size, D gene, CDR3 DNA, CDR3 protein. D genes are given only for firm matches. Clone size, where shown, is once, few, many, or a class for clones that have expanded.

j_gene: TRBJ2-3
v_gene: TRBV4-1
abundance: many
d_gene: .
CDR3nt: TGCGCCAGCAGCCAGGCCCTTAGTGCAGATACGCAGTATTTT
CDR3aa: CASSQALSADTQYF

j_gene: TRBJ1-2
v_gene: TRBV6-1
abundance: .
d_gene: TRBD1
CDR3nt: TGTGCCAGCAGTGAGGTTACGGGACAGGGCTATGGCTACACCTTC
CDR3aa: CASSEVTGQGYGYTF

j_gene: TRBJ1-1
v_gene: TRBV29-1
abundance: .
d_gene: .
CDR3nt: TGCAGCGTGATGGGAGGGTCTGAAGCTTTCTTT
CDR3aa: CSVMGGSEAFF

j_gene: TRBJ2-2
v_gene: TRBV5-1
abundance: .
d_gene: TRBD1
CDR3nt: TGCGCCAGCAAAGGACAGGGGGCACACACCGGGGAGCTGTTTTTT
CDR3aa: CASKGQGAHTGELFF

j_gene: TRBJ2-6
v_gene: TRBV6-2/TRBV6-3
abundance: few
d_gene: TRBD2
CDR3nt: TGTGCCAGCAGTCCGGGACTAGGATTATCTGGGGCCAACGTCCTGACTTTC
CDR3aa: CASSPGLGLSGANVLTF

j_gene: TRBJ1-6
v_gene: TRBV10-3
abundance: many
d_gene: .
CDR3nt: TGTGCCATCAGGGCCCCTAATTCACCCCTCCACTTT
CDR3aa: CAIRAPNSPLHF

j_gene: TRBJ1-2
v_gene: TRBV14
abundance: many
d_gene: .
CDR3nt: TGTGCCAGCACCCCCCGGGGGGAGCCCTATGGCTACACCTTC
CDR3aa: CASTPRGEPYGYTF

j_gene: TRBJ2-2
v_gene: TRBV3-1
abundance: .
d_gene: TRBD2
CDR3nt: TGTGCCAGCAGCTCGGGACTAGCGGGGGGGAACACCGGGGAGCTGTTTTTT
CDR3aa: CASSSGLAGGNTGELFF

j_gene: TRBJ2-7
v_gene: TRBV5-1
abundance: many
d_gene: .
CDR3nt: TGCGCCAGCAGCTTGTTAGGGACTGGCTACTACGAGCAGTACTTC
CDR3aa: CASSLLGTGYYEQYF

j_gene: TRBJ2-5
v_gene: TRBV7-2
abundance: many
d_gene: .
CDR3nt: TGTGCCAGCAGCCCGACCTTCGGGGAGACCCAGTACTTC
CDR3aa: CASSPTFGETQYF

j_gene: TRBJ1-6
v_gene: TRBV2
abundance: .
d_gene: .
CDR3nt: TGTGCCACCAAGGACAGCGGTAATTCACCCCTCCACTTT
CDR3aa: CATKDSGNSPLHF